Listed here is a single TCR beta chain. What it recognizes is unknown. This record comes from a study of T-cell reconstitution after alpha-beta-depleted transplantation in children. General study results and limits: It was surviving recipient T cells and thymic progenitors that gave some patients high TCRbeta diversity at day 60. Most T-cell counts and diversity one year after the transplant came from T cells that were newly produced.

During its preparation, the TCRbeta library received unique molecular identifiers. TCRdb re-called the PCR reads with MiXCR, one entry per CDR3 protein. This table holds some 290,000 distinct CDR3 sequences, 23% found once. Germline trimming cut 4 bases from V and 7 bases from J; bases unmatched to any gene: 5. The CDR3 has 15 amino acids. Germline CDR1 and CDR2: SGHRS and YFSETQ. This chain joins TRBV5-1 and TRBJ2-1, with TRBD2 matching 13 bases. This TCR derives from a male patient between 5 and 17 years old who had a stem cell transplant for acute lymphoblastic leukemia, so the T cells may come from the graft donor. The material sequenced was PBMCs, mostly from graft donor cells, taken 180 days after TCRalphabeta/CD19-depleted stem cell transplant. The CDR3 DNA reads TGCGCCAGCAGCGAACTAGCGGGAGGGCCGAATGAGCAGTTCTTC. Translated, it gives CASSELAGGPNEQFF. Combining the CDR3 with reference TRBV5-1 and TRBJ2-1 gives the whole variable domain KAGVTQTPRYLIKTRGQQVTLSCSPISGHRSVSWYQQTPGQGLQFLFEYFSETQRNKGNFPGRFSGRQFSNSRSEMNVSTLELGDSALYLCASSELAGGPNEQFFGPGTRLTVL.